The rows below give T cell receptor beta chains drawn from one sample of a study of CD8+CD57+ T cells in acquired aplastic anemia. TCRdb passed the reads through MiXCR, listing each CDR3 protein once. The data contain some 200,000 distinct CDR3 sequences, 61% of them singletons. The specimen was sorted CD4+, CD8+, or CD8+CD57+ T cells (not recorded which) from PBMCs. These receptors were obtained from a human donor in good health. Both conserved end residues are part of each CDR3. D genes are given only for firm matches. Expanded clones are given a class, and other clones once, few, many or no size at all.

TRBJ2-7 many TRBV5-1 TRBD1 TGCGCCAGCAGCTTGGACAGGGGTTATTTCGAGCAGTACTTC CASSLDRGYFEQYF
TRBJ1-6 - TRBV20-1 TRBD1 TGCAGTGCTAACTCCGGGACAGGGCTCAGCTCCTATAATTCACCCCTCCACTTT CSANSGTGLSSYNSPLHF
TRBJ2-7 - TRBV2 - TGCGCCAGCGGCCAAGATTACCTCACCTACGAGCAGTACTTC CASGQDYLTYEQYF
TRBJ2-3 - TRBV9 TRBD2 TGTGCCAGCGGCTGGGGGGGAGCTAGCTTAGATACGCAGTATTTT CASGWGGASLDTQYF
TRBJ2-1 few TRBV12-3/TRBV12-4 TRBD2 TGTGCCAGCAGTTTTCTACGTTTCGGGACTAGCGAAATCAATGAGCAGTTCTTC CASSFLRFGTSEINEQFF
TRBJ2-3 - TRBV7-3 - TGTGCCAGCCAGGATACAGATACGCAGTATTTT CASQDTDTQYF
TRBJ2-5 - TRBV20-1 - TGCAGTGCTAGAGTCCGGGTCCAGACCCAGTACTTC CSARVRVQTQYF
TRBJ1-1 - TRBV5-1 - TGCGCCAGCCAAGGTGGAGTGAACACTGAAGCTTTCTTT CASQGGVNTEAFF
TRBJ2-3 - TRBV12-3/TRBV12-4 - TGTGCCCAGGCAGGGGGGGTGGGCACAGATACGCAGTATTTT CAQAGGVGTDTQYF
TRBJ2-1 - TRBV10-3 - TGTGCCGCTGGGGGACACAACAATGAGCAGTTCTTC CAAGGHNNEQFF
TRBJ1-3 many TRBV7-6 - TGTGCCAGCAGCACACGAACTGGGCTGTTATATTTT CASSTRTGLLYF
TRBJ1-2 - TRBV6-2/TRBV6-3 - TGTGCCAGCAGTTACTCGGCCAACTATGGCTACACCTTC CASSYSANYGYTF
TRBJ2-1 - TRBV10-1 TRBD1 TGCGCCAGCAGTAGCGGACAGGTTGGGGATGAGCAGTTCTTC CASSSGQVGDEQFF
TRBJ2-7 - TRBV5-6 TRBD1 TGTGCCAGCAGCTTGGGACAGGGCGGGCACGAGCAGTACTTC CASSLGQGGHEQYF
TRBJ1-1 few TRBV7-9 TRBD1 TGTGCCAGCAGCAAGACAGGGGGCGTGGATGAAGCTTTCTTT CASSKTGGVDEAFF
TRBJ1-3 - TRBV5-1 TRBD1 TGCGCCAGCAGCCTAAGCCGACAGGGCTCTGGAAACACCATATATTTT CASSLSRQGSGNTIYF
TRBJ2-7 many TRBV28 - TGTGCCATCAACGACGGGAGCTCCTACGAGCAGTACTTC CAINDGSSYEQYF
TRBJ2-1 - TRBV10-3 TRBD2 TGTGCCATCAGTGAGTATGCGGGGGAGATCTACAATGAGCAGTTCTTC CAISEYAGEIYNEQFF
TRBJ1-2 few TRBV9 - TGTGCCAGCAGCGTAGGTGGGGGAGGCTATGGCTACACCTTC CASSVGGGGYGYTF
TRBJ2-1 - TRBV7-9 TRBD1 TGTGCCAGCACCGTCGACAGGGTCCCCTACAATGAGCAGTTCTTC CASTVDRVPYNEQFF
TRBJ1-5 - TRBV5-5 TRBD1 TGTGCCAGCAGCACGAGGACAGGGATCAATCAGCCCCAGCATTTT CASSTRTGINQPQHF
TRBJ1-6 once TRBV12-3/TRBV12-4 - TGTGCCAGCAGTCATGACATAGACTATAATTCACCCCTCCACTTT CASSHDIDYNSPLHF
TRBJ2-7 few TRBV7-2 - TGTGCCAGCTTCCACAGGAGGGGTGGGGGTGAGCAGTACTTC CASFHRRGGGEQYF
TRBJ2-3 - TRBV10-1 - TGCGCCAGCAGTCCCAGCGTTCCTACTTCAGATACGCAGTATTTT CASSPSVPTSDTQYF
TRBJ2-1 - TRBV2 TRBD2 TGTGCTAGGACCCTAGCGGGAGCATACAATGAGCAGTTCTTC CARTLAGAYNEQFF
TRBJ2-7 - TRBV2 - TGTGCCAGCAGGACTCGGGGGACGACCTACGAGCAGTACTTC CASRTRGTTYEQYF
TRBJ2-1 - TRBV19 - TGTGCCAGTAGTATCAAGGGGCTCGAGCAGTTCTTC CASSIKGLEQFF
TRBJ2-7 - TRBV30 TRBD1 TGTGCCTGGGCCACCGGGACAGTGACCTACGAGCAGTACTTC CAWATGTVTYEQYF
TRBJ1-3 once TRBV12-3/TRBV12-4 - TGTGCCAGCAGTCCTGACGGGGTGGGAGGAAACACCATATATTTT CASSPDGVGGNTIYF
TRBJ2-7 - TRBV5-6 TRBD2 TGTGCCAGCAGCCAACCACTAACTAGCGGGGGGCACTCCTACGAGCAGTACTTC CASSQPLTSGGHSYEQYF
TRBJ2-1 many TRBV7-3 - TGTGCCAGCAGCCCAGGGTCGGGAGCTAATGGCGATGAGCAGTTCTTC CASSPGSGANGDEQFF
TRBJ2-3 - TRBV2 - TGTGCCAGCAGGGTCCTCACAGATACGCAGTATTTT CASRVLTDTQYF
TRBJ2-3 - TRBV5-6 - TGTGCCGGCAGCTCAGGACTGCCCGGGTACGATACGCAGTATTTT CAGSSGLPGYDTQYF
TRBJ1-1 - TRBV20-1 - TGCAGTGCTACCCCACAGGGTGTGGAAGCTTTCTTT CSATPQGVEAFF
TRBJ2-1 - TRBV27 TRBD2 TGTGCCAGCAGTAGCCTAGCGGGAGTCTACAATGAGCAGTTCTTC CASSSLAGVYNEQFF
TRBJ1-2 many TRBV14 TRBD1 TGTGCCAGCAGCCACAAACAGGGGGCGAGCTATGGCTACACCTTC CASSHKQGASYGYTF
TRBJ1-2 - TRBV5-8 - TGTGCCAGCAGCTTGGTGGGATTCCACACCTTC CASSLVGFHTF
TRBJ2-2 - TRBV20-1 - TGCAGTGCCAGCAGTGGGGCAGGGGAAGCCGGGGAGCTGTTTTTT CSASSGAGEAGELFF
TRBJ1-2 - TRBV5-1 - TGTGCCAGCAGCTTAGGTAGGGGGAAGAGTGGCTACACCTTC CASSLGRGKSGYTF
TRBJ2-1 many TRBV7-9 - TGTGCCAGCAGCTTAGTTGGGGACAATGAGCAGTTCTTC CASSLVGDNEQFF
TRBJ1-6 few TRBV7-8 TRBD1 TGTGCCAGCAGCTTAGCAGGGACAGGGGTTAATTCACCCCTCCACTTT CASSLAGTGVNSPLHF
TRBJ1-6 many TRBV5-8 - TGTGCCAGCAGCTTGGATGAGGGTTTGGATTCACCCCTCCACTTT CASSLDEGLDSPLHF
TRBJ2-3 - TRBV5-1 TRBD1 TGCGCCAGCAGCTTGGGAGGCAGGGGGCCGAGGGATACGCAGTATTTT CASSLGGRGPRDTQYF
TRBJ2-7 - TRBV7-9 - TGTGCCAGTAGCGAGAGCTACTACGAGCAGTACTTC CASSESYYEQYF